The present TCR beta chain was sequenced within a study of naive CD8 T cells in extremely preterm neonates. In the study overall: Reported adult age range differs: about 23-55 years versus about 19-50 years.

Libraries were prepared by immunoSEQ multiplex PCR; TCRdb keeps only in-frame clonotypes and omits some of them. Altogether approximately 4,900 clones are present, around 97% being singletons, with the ten largest covering 7.5% to 10%. V shed 0 bases, J shed 3 bases, and the junction held 10 bases outside the gene matches. This CDR3 spans 18 amino acids. Germline-derived CDR1 and CDR2 are MGHRA and YSYEKL. Blood donors were healthy children aged about 16-60 months and healthy nonsmoking adults. The gene calls are TRBV4-1 and TRBJ1-3, with TRBD1 identical over 8 bases. Sequenced material: naive CD8+ T cells from blood. This clonotype originated in a human donor in good health. CDR3 nucleotide sequence: TGCGCCAGCAGCCAAGATGTTCGCCAGGGGGCTTATGGAAACACCATATATTTT. It encodes CASSQDVRQGAYGNTIYF.